One sample yielded the 30 T cell receptor beta chains listed below, sequenced in a study of low-dose radiotherapy and immunotherapy resistance in tumors. Time point reported: before trial treatment. Gene-specific TRAV and TRBV primers were used for first-strand cDNA, covering alpha and beta chains. PCR amplification of the TCRs was performed with Phusion for 20 PCR cycles, and it relied on a constant-region primer together with a V-primer adapter. MiXCR was run by TCRdb on the reads, yielding one entry per CDR3 protein. Among more than 45,000 distinct CDR3 sequences, approximately 26% were seen once, and the ten largest hold 5.5% to 6%. Sequencing was performed on PBMCs, taken before treatment. The receptors here all came from a male donor with prostate cancer.

This clonotype was seen many times. The chain uses TRBV5-1 and TRBJ2-3; D uncertain. Germline V gives CDR1 SGHRS, CDR2 YFSETQ. The V end lost 0 bases, the J end lost 6 bases, and 8 bases lay between the germline ends. The CDR3 covers 13 residues. The CDR3 DNA reads TGCGCCAGCAGCTTGGGCGGAATGGATACGCAGTATTTT. Protein: CASSLGGMDTQYF.

In this sample, this clonotype turned up a few times. This sequence joins TRBV20-1 and TRBJ2-3, with D maybe TRBD2 (6 bases). There are 14 residues in the CDR3. The V and J ends lost 3 bases and 0 bases respectively, with 10 bases between them. The V gene's germline CDR1 is DFQATT and CDR2 SNEGSKA (reference sequence). CDR3 residues: CSARLGTSTDTQYF. CDR3 DNA: TGCAGTGCTAGGCTGGGGACTAGCACAGATACGCAGTATTTT.

There are many counts of this clonotype. This chain joins TRBV6-2 or TRBV6-3 and TRBJ1-1; TRBD1 matches at 9 bases. CDR3 length: 14 residues. The J segment lost 0 bases and the V segment lost 5 bases, leaving 1 base of the junction unmatched. Per the germline V gene, CDR1 is MNHEY and CDR2 is SVGEGT. In DNA, the CDR3 is TGTGCCAGCAGTAGGGACAGGGTGAACACTGAAGCTTTCTTT. This sequence encodes CASSRDRVNTEAFF.

V and J are TRBV3-1 and TRBJ2-1; D is uncertain. Trimming left V 1 base short and J 12 bases short, with 13 bases between. This CDR3 spans 13 amino acids. Germline CDR1 LGHDT, CDR2 YNNKEL (reference sequence). CDR3 protein: CASSQAIAPAQFF. The CDR3 DNA sequence: TGTGCCAGCAGCCAAGCTATTGCGCCCGCGCAGTTCTTC.

This clonotype came up many times. V and J are TRBV30 and TRBJ1-3; 11 bases line up with TRBD1. The CDR3 sequence is 15 residues long. CDR1 and CDR2 (germline): GTSNPN, SVGIG (reference sequence). The V gene end was trimmed by 4 bases and the J gene end by 6 bases; junction bases not matched to a gene: 8. CDR3 coding DNA: TGTGCCTGGAAAAAGGGACAGGGGGTAACAAACACCATATATTTT. Protein sequence: CAWKKGQGVTNTIYF. Using reference TRBV30 and TRBJ1-3 for the parts outside the CDR3, the full variable domain is SQTIHQWPATLVQPVGSPLSLECTVEGTSNPNLYWYRQAAGRGLQLLFYSVGIGQISSEVPQNLSASRPQDRQFILSSKKLLLSDSGFYLCAWKKGQGVTNTIYFGEGSWLTVV.

The chain combines TRBV4-1 with TRBJ1-2; 9 nucleotides agree with TRBD1. V was clipped by 2 bases and J by 2 bases; unmatched bases: 6. Per germline, CDR1 MGHRA and CDR2 YSYEKL. The length of the CDR3 is 16 residues. CDR3 nucleotide sequence: TGCGCCAGCAGCCAAACCCCGGGACAGGGAAACTATGGCTACACCTTC. Amino acids: CASSQTPGQGNYGYTF.

This clonotype was detected many times. The rearrangement joins TRBV29-1 to TRBJ1-1; D may be TRBD1 (6 bases). Germline V gene lookup returns CDR1 SQVTM and CDR2 ANQGSEA. Trimming took off 4 bases at V and 0 bases at J, with 15 bases between the two ends. This CDR3 comprises 15 residues. CDR3 loop: CSVGPRQVMNTEAFF. CDR3 sequence (DNA): TGCAGCGTTGGGCCCAGACAGGTGATGAACACTGAAGCTTTCTTT.

This clonotype appeared a single time. The chain couples TRBV2 to TRBJ1-6; D is possibly TRBD1 (5 bases). The CDR3 runs 13 residues. Germline CDR1 reads SNHLY; CDR2 reads FYNNEI. V lost 8 bases to trimming and J lost 9 bases, with 14 bases between them. CDR3 protein: CASLREEGSPLHF. CDR3 in DNA: TGTGCCAGCCTCAGGGAGGAGGGTTCACCCCTCCACTTT.

The chain carries TRBV10-3 and TRBJ2-1; 10 nucleotides line up with TRBD2. Trimming at V came to 0 bases and at J to 3 bases, leaving 14 bases not matched to a gene. Germline CDR1 ENHRY, CDR2 SYGVKD. CDR3 size: 20 residues. This CDR3 reads CAISESKLAGGVGGYNEQFF. For the CDR3, the DNA is TGTGCCATCAGTGAGTCAAAGTTAGCGGGAGGAGTAGGGGGCTACAATGAGCAGTTCTTC.

There are many counts of this clonotype. V usage is TRBV5-1 and J usage is TRBJ1-2; 8 nucleotides align to TRBD1. The CDR3 is 13 residues long. Germline V gene lookup returns CDR1 SGHRS and CDR2 YFSETQ. V lost 3 bases, J lost 5 bases, and 3 bases stayed unmatched. DNA of the CDR3: TGCGCCAGCAGCTGGGGGACAGGTTATGGCTACACCTTC. This translates into CASSWGTGYGYTF.

This clonotype was seen many times. One end of the junction does not line up with germline, which may come from a read error. The chain couples TRBV30 to TRBJ2-7; 9 bases fit TRBD1. Germline loops: CDR1 GTSNPN, CDR2 SVGIG (reference sequence). The CDR3 contains 13 residues. DNA of the CDR3: TGTGCCTGGAGTGTATCGGGACAGGGATCCGATACCTTC. Translated: CAWSVSGQGSDTF.

This clonotype was counted at least ten times. This chain connects TRBV10-3 to TRBJ2-7, with a tentative D call TRBD1 (6 bases). Looked up from germline, CDR1 is ENHRY and CDR2 is SYGVKD. The CDR3 has 16 amino acids. The germline V and J ends were trimmed by 0 bases and 5 bases, with 17 bases remaining between them. Here the CDR3 reads CAISESAGQTLNEQYF. The CDR3 bases are TGTGCCATCAGTGAGTCGGCCGGACAGACGCTGAACGAGCAGTACTTC.

This clonotype showed up just a few times. This sequence joins TRBV18 and TRBJ2-1, with D uncertain. The CDR3 length is 14 residues. Trimming left V 0 bases short and J 4 bases short, with 7 bases between. CDR1 KGHSH and CDR2 LQKENI come from the germline V gene. This CDR3 reads CASSPPTTYNEQFF. For the CDR3, the DNA is TGTGCCAGCTCACCACCTACAACTTACAATGAGCAGTTCTTC.

This clonotype was picked up many times. V and J are TRBV25-1 and TRBJ2-7, with 11 bases that match TRBD2. CDR1 is MGHDK and CDR2 is SYGVNS in the germline V gene. This CDR3 is built from 14 residues. V lost 7 bases, J lost 7 bases, and 9 bases stayed unmatched. DNA of the CDR3: TGTGCCAGCACCAATAGCGGGGGGGCTGGTGAGCAGTACTTC. As protein: CASTNSGGAGEQYF.

Regarding this clonotype: A far larger clone is a single base away, which makes a read error likely. The chain is built from TRBV5-3 and TRBJ2-3; D is unclear. TRBV5-3 is marked as an open reading frame, function uncertain. V gave up 8 bases and J gave up 2 bases, with 18 bases separating them. The CDR3 runs to 15 residues. The CDR3 here is CASSPGRSPTDTQYF. For the CDR3, the DNA is TGTGCCAGCAGCCCCGGACGGAGTCCCACAGATACGCAGTATTTT.

The CDR3 protein is CSAVDRTFYNEQFF. CDR3 bases: TGCAGTGCTGTTGACCGTACTTTCTACAATGAGCAGTTCTTC. The chain links TRBV20-1 to TRBJ2-1; unclear D gene. The CDR3 spans 14 residues. Germline V lookup: CDR1 DFQATT, CDR2 SNEGSKA (reference sequence). Between the trimmed V and J ends, which lost 5 bases and 3 bases, there was a span of 14 bases.

This clonotype appeared many times. V gene TRBV30 combines with J gene TRBJ1-6; 9 nucleotides agree with TRBD1. The germline V gene has CDR1 GTSNPN and CDR2 SVGIG (reference sequence). CDR3 length: 16 amino acids. V gave up 0 bases and J gave up 10 bases; unmatched junction bases: 10. CDR3 loop: CAWSVRTGGKGSPLHF. The CDR3 DNA is TGTGCCTGGAGTGTCCGCACAGGGGGCAAAGGATCACCCCTCCACTTT.

By share, this clonotype ranks as medium-sized. The chain employs TRBV27 and TRBJ2-1, with D maybe TRBD1 (7 bases). The length of the CDR3 is 16 residues. Trimming removed 7 bases from V and 6 bases from J, with 22 bases in between. Germline assignment: CDR1 MNHEY and CDR2 SMNVEV (reference sequence). The CDR3 is CASTTWSGGPGNEQFF. The DNA for the CDR3 is TGTGCCAGCACCACATGGTCAGGGGGGCCTGGCAATGAGCAGTTCTTC.

There are a few counts of this clonotype. A read error may explain this, as a much larger clone is one base away. This sequence joins TRBV6-1 and TRBJ1-4, with unresolved D. Germline V gene lookup returns CDR1 MNHNS and CDR2 SASEGT. The CDR3 sequence is 13 residues long. V was trimmed by 6 bases and J by 5 bases, leaving 10 bases between them. The DNA of the CDR3 is TGTGCCAGCAGAGCCTCTCAGAATGAAAAACTGTTTTTT. This gives the protein CASRASQNEKLFF.

This clonotype was picked up many times. V usage is TRBV11-2 and J usage is TRBJ2-1; D possibly corresponds to TRBD2 (6 bases). The CDR3 covers 17 residues. The ends were cut back, 0 bases at V and 4 bases at J, with 16 bases in the middle. Germline V lookup: CDR1 SGHAT, CDR2 FQNNGV. In nucleotides, the CDR3 is TGTGCCAGCAGCTTAGATAGTAGTCTAGCGACTTACAATGAGCAGTTCTTC. It yields the protein CASSLDSSLATYNEQFF.

This clonotype was picked up many times. The J gene is TRBJ1-1, the V gene TRBV6-1; the match to TRBD1 covers 7 bases. V gave up 6 bases and J gave up 3 bases; unmatched junction bases: 7. The CDR3 loop spans 14 amino acids. Germline-derived CDR1 and CDR2 are MNHNS and SASEGT. The DNA of the CDR3 is TGTGCCAGCAGCCGACAGGGTGGCGACACTGAAGCTTTCTTT. The encoded protein is CASSRQGGDTEAFF.

This clonotype showed up just a few times. The CDR3 DNA is TGTGCCAGCTCATCTGACAAGGGCTATGGCTACACCTTC. This codes for CASSSDKGYGYTF. The rearrangement joins TRBV18 to TRBJ1-2; D is uncertain. Trimming cost V 5 bases and J 4 bases, with 11 bases left between them. The CDR3 has 13 amino acids. CDR1 KGHSH and CDR2 LQKENI come from the germline V gene.

On this clonotype itself: A single base is all that separates this from a far larger clone, so a read error is likely. This chain uses TRBV6-8 with TRBJ1-6, with D possibly matching TRBD1 (5 bases). CDR1 and CDR2 (germline): MNHGY, SAAAGT. The CDR3 length is 13 residues. The CDR3 region has the DNA TGTGCCAGCACTCTAGAGGGGAATTCACCCCTCTACTTT. It is translated as CASTLEGNSPLYF.

This rearrangement joins TRBV28 to TRBJ2-7, with D possibly being TRBD1 (5 bases). V was clipped by 3 bases and J by 2 bases, with 11 bases between them. The CDR3 has 14 residues. CDR1 MDHEN and CDR2 SYDVKM come from the germline V gene. In DNA form, the CDR3 reads TGTGCCAGCAGTTTTACACAGGCGACCTACGAGCAGTACTTC. Its protein is CASSFTQATYEQYF.

In its sample, this clonotype ranks as medium-sized. V is TRBV24-1 and J is TRBJ1-2; D remains unclear. The CDR3 has 10 amino acids. V was cut by 12 bases and J by 4 bases, with 8 bases left in between. The germline V gene encodes CDR1 KGHDR and CDR2 SFDVKD. Here the CDR3 reads CAPPAYGYTF. The CDR3 nucleotides are TGTGCCCCCCCGGCCTATGGCTACACCTTC.

A word on this clonotype: A read error is likely here: a far larger clone is one base away. This chain uses TRBV14 with TRBJ1-1, with D perhaps TRBD1 (6 bases). The CDR3 is made up of 15 amino acids. V lost 5 bases and J lost 4, with 17 bases in between. Germline loops: CDR1 SGHDN, CDR2 FVKESK. As DNA, the CDR3 is TGTGCCAGCAGCGGGGCGGCAGGGGTGGTCACTGAAGCTTTCTTT. This encodes CASSGAAGVVTEAFF. The complete variable domain, with remaining parts taken from reference TRBV14 and TRBJ1-1, reads EAGVTQFPSHSVIEKGQTVTLRCDPISGHDNLYWYRRVMGKEIKFLLHFVKESKQDESGMPNNRFLAERTGGTYSTLKVQPAELEDSGVYFCASSGAAGVVTEAFFGQGTRLTVV.

In this sample, this clonotype turned up many times. This sequence joins TRBV9 and TRBJ2-1; TRBD2 is a possible D gene (6 bases). V lost 0 bases and J 2 bases, leaving 15 bases between the germline ends. CDR3 length: 17 amino acids. Germline CDR1 reads SGDLS; CDR2 reads YYNGEE. The CDR3 DNA is TGTGCCAGCAGCGTAGGGCCCTACGGGGGTCCCTACAATGAGCAGTTCTTC. Amino acids: CASSVGPYGGPYNEQFF. Supplemented by reference TRBV9 and TRBJ2-1, the full variable domain reads DSGVTQTPKHLITATGQRVTLRCSPRSGDLSVYWYQQSLDQGLQFLIQYYNGEERAKGNILERFSAQQFPDLHSELNLSSLELGDSALYFCASSVGPYGGPYNEQFFGPGTRLTVL.

In regard to this clonotype: A far larger clone differs by one base, so this is likely a read error. The J gene is TRBJ2-1, the V gene TRBV5-6; no definite D call. Germline V gene data show CDR1 as SGHDT and CDR2 as YYEEEE. The germline V and J ends were trimmed by 4 bases and 10 bases, with 18 bases remaining between them. The CDR3 sequence is 14 residues long. CDR3 coding DNA: TGTGCCAGCAGCCAAAACCGGGCCACTAACGAGCAGTTCTTC. Translating it yields CASSQNRATNEQFF.

This clonotype was detected many times. The chain is built from TRBV19 and TRBJ1-2; D is possibly TRBD1 (5 bases). Germline V lookup: CDR1 LNHDA, CDR2 SQIVND (reference sequence). The CDR3 loop spans 15 amino acids. V was trimmed by 7 bases and J by 4 bases, leaving 19 bases between them. CDR3 residues: CASIPGTFGGYGYTF. DNA for the CDR3: TGTGCCAGTATTCCCGGGACCTTCGGGGGCTATGGCTACACCTTC.

The V call is TRBV19, the J call TRBJ1-2; D is ambiguous. Germline CDR1 reads LNHDA; CDR2 reads SQIVND (reference sequence). The length of the CDR3 is 14 residues. Trimming took off 5 bases at V and 4 bases at J, with 14 bases between the two ends. The CDR3 loop is CASSRVESVYGYTF. Here the CDR3 DNA reads TGTGCCAGTAGTCGTGTGGAATCCGTCTATGGCTACACCTTC.